This T cell receptor beta chain was recorded in a study of T cell repertoires in cytomegalovirus infection (dated by TCRdb to about 2019). Study-wide context: Peptide stimulations targeted recently identified HLA-C-restricted CMV epitopes, whose presentation resists viral immunomodulation, together with well-studied HLA-B-restricted epitopes. Donor HLA type was relevant to the analysis, because carriage of CMV infection together with the matching HLA type was indicated by public TCR beta signatures. Study-wide findings and limitations: In both this cohort and an independent roughly 330-donor cohort, the cumulative frequency of public TCR beta family members distinguished carriers of CMV infection plus the relevant HLA type. The ex vivo response was dominated by HLA-C-restricted CMV-specific TCR beta clonotypes, and the single most frequent clonotype in two of eight donors was supplied by these HLA-C-restricted clonotypes.

Sequenced using an Illumina HiSeq 1500. In-frame beta chains were kept once TCRdb had trimmed the public reads at Q25 with fastp and called clones with MiXCR. Rows are unified per CDR3 protein, each entry keeping the most common DNA and genes. This sample gives more than 300,000 distinct CDR3 sequences in total; about 35% of them show up just once. Approximately 15% of the sample is in the top ten clones. The CDR3, cysteine through phenylalanine, is 14 amino acids long. The DNA shown is the 42-base CDR3, in frame from base 1. V lost 7 bases and J lost 5 bases; the stretch between them is 14 bases long. The germline V gene encodes CDR1 SGHTA and CDR2 FQGNSA. This clonotype was counted a few times. The specificity of this receptor is unknown. The input lacks base qualities; no much larger clone sits a single base away. The sample's treatment or condition, from its label and the paper: in vitro stimulation with specific CMV peptide epitopes to enrich CMV-specific T cells.

This sample comprised cultured PBMCs, obtained from culture after CMV antigen stimulation. The V and J segments used are TRBV7-2 and TRBJ2-2; tentative D gene TRBD1, with 5 bases matching. The receptor was derived from a human donor in good health (CMV status not recorded). Some clones in this sample may be carry-over from other donors' samples. This receptor carries the CDR3 CASNGQGGTGELFF. The sequence in DNA is TGTGCCAGCAACGGGCAGGGTGGTACCGGGGAGCTGTTTTTT.